This is a list of T cell receptor beta chains from one sample in a study of T cells in Graves' hyperthyroidism and ophthalmopathy. TCRdb processed the multiplex PCR reads anew with MiXCR; each CDR3 protein has one entry. The sample includes roughly 40,000 distinct CDR3 sequences, 52% seen only once; the top ten take 15% to 20%. The sample taken for sequencing was blood. Every receptor here comes from a man in his forties or fifties with Graves' ophthalmopathy. Each CDR3 is given with its conserved first and last residue. The D gene is left open where the match is weak. Clone size, where shown, is once, few, many, or a class for clones that have expanded.

>NA|12|TRBV7-3|TRBJ2-3|NA
CASSVENTGEYF
TGTGCCAGCAGTGTCGAGAACACCGGGGAGTATTTT
>TRBD2|15|TRBV29-1|TRBJ2-5|many
CSVEDQRGPWETQYF
TGCAGCGTTGAAGATCAGCGGGGGCCTTGGGAGACCCAGTACTTC
>TRBD1|13|TRBV24-1|TRBJ1-1|NA
CATSEGGQGRSFF
TGTGCCACCAGTGAGGGGGGACAGGGACGGTCTTTCTTT
>NA|14|TRBV7-6|TRBJ1-5|NA
CASTYSAGTDTQHF
TGTGCCAGCACTTATAGCGCGGGCACAGATACGCAGCATTTT
>TRBD1|14|TRBV2|TRBJ1-2|NA
CASSRDRGEGGYTF
TGTGCCAGCAGTCGGGACAGGGGCGAGGGTGGCTACACCTTC
>TRBD1|14|TRBV5-1|TRBJ2-7|many
CASSFPGQGREQYF
TGCGCCAGCAGCTTCCCGGGACAGGGAAGGGAGCAGTACTTC
>TRBD2|15|TRBV2|TRBJ2-7|many
CASSETLAVSYEQYF
TGTGCCAGCAGTGAGACGCTAGCGGTGTCCTACGAGCAGTACTTC
>TRBD1|15|TRBV6-4|TRBJ1-1|many
CASSAQSAGGSEAFF
TGTGCCAGCAGTGCCCAATCGGCAGGGGGGTCTGAAGCTTTCTTT
>NA|13|TRBV7-7|TRBJ2-1|NA
CARDPRGGNEQFF
TGTGCTAGAGATCCCCGAGGGGGGAATGAGCAGTTCTTC
>TRBD2|16|TRBV19|TRBJ2-1|NA
CASSIGRLAGDNEQFF
TGTGCCAGTAGTATAGGGCGGCTAGCGGGAGACAATGAGCAGTTCTTC
>NA|12|TRBV12-2|TRBJ2-1|NA
CASRLASVEQFF
TGTGCAAGTCGCTTAGCGTCCGTTGAGCAGTTCTTC
>NA|18|TRBV25-1|TRBJ2-1|NA
CASSEYCSLGRGVDEQFF
TGTGCCAGCAGTGAATACTGCAGCTTGGGACGTGGGGTGGATGAGCAGTTCTTC
>NA|16|TRBV7-9|TRBJ2-5|NA
CASSLPMVYNEETQYF
TGTGCCAGCAGCTTACCCATGGTTTACAACGAGGAGACCCAGTACTTC
>TRBD2|15|TRBV5-1|TRBJ2-7|many
CASSLKTSGGYEQYF
TGCGCCAGCAGCTTGAAAACTAGCGGGGGTTACGAGCAGTACTTC
>TRBD2|15|TRBV10-3|TRBJ2-1|medium-sized
CAISELLAGGLLQFF
TGTGCCATCAGTGAGTTACTAGCGGGAGGGTTATTACAGTTCTTC
>TRBD1|17|TRBV5-1|TRBJ1-5|NA
CASSLVAGGTGDQPQHF
TGCGCCAGCAGCTTGGTTGCGGGGGGCACAGGGGACCAGCCCCAGCATTTT
>TRBD2|14|TRBV5-1|TRBJ2-7|medium-sized
CASSSGLAGNEQYF
TGCGCCAGCAGCTCGGGACTAGCGGGAAACGAGCAGTACTTC
>TRBD2|14|TRBV28|TRBJ2-1|many
CASILTSGYNEQFF
TGTGCCAGCATATTAACTAGCGGCTACAATGAGCAGTTCTTC
>TRBD2|14|TRBV20-1|TRBJ2-1|NA
CSARDRTSGVEQFF
TGCAGTGCTAGAGATAGGACTAGCGGGGTAGAGCAGTTCTTC
>TRBD2|16|TRBV15|TRBJ2-1|medium-sized
CATSRRSSGRYNEQFF
TGTGCCACCAGCAGGAGGTCTAGCGGGAGATACAATGAGCAGTTCTTC